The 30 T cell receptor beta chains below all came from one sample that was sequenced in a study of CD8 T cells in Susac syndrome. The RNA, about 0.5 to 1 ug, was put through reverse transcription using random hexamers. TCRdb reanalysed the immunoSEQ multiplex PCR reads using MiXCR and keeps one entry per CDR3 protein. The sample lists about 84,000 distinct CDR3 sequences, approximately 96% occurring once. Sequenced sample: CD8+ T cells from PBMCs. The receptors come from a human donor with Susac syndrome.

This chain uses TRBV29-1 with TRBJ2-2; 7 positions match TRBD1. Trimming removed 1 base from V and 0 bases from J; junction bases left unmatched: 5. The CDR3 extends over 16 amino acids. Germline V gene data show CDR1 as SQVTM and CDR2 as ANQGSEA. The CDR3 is CSVEVWDRSNTGELFF. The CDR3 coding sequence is TGCAGCGTTGAAGTGTGGGACAGATCGAACACCGGGGAGCTGTTTTTT.

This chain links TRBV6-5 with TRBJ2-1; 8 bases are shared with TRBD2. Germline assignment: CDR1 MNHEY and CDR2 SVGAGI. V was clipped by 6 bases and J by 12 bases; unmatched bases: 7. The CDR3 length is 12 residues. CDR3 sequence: CASSRSGGRQFF. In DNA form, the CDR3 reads TGTGCCAGCAGCCGATCGGGGGGGAGGCAGTTCTTC.

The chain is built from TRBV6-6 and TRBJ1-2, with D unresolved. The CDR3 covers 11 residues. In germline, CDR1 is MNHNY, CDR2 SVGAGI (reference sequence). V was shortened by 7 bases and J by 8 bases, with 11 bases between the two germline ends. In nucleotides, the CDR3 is TGTGCCAGCATCAAGGGTGGGGGCTACACCTTC. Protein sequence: CASIKGGGYTF.

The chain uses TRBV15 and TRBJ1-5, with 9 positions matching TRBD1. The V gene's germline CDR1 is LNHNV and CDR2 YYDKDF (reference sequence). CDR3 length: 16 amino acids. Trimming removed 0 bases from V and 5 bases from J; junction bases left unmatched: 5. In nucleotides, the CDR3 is TGTGCCACCAGCAGAGAGGCGGGACAGGGCGATCAGCCCCAGCATTTT. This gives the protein CATSREAGQGDQPQHF.

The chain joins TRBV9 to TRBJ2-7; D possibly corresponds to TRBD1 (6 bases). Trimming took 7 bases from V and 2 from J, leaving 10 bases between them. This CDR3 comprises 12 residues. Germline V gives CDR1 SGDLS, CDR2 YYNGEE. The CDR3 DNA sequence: TGTGCCAGCTCCGGACAGACCTACGAGCAGTACTTC. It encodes CASSGQTYEQYF.

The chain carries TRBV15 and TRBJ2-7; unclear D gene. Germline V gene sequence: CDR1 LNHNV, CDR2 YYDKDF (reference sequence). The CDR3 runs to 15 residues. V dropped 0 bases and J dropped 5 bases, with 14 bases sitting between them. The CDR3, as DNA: TGTGCCACCAGCAGAGACCGAGGCACGGCCAACGAGCAGTACTTC. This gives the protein CATSRDRGTANEQYF.

CDR3 in DNA: TGTGCCAGCAGCGTAGACCGACAGGAGGGGTGGTCTGGCTACACCTTC. Translation gives CASSVDRQEGWSGYTF. The chain uses TRBV9 and TRBJ1-2, with D possibly TRBD1 on 6 matching bases. The V gene lost 0 bases and the J gene lost 7 bases, with 19 bases spanning the gap. The CDR3 is 16 amino acids. Germline assignment: CDR1 SGDLS and CDR2 YYNGEE.

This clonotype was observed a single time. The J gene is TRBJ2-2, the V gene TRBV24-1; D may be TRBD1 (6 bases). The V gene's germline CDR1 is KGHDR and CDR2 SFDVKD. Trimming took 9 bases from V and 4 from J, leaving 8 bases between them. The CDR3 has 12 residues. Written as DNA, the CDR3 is TGTGCCACCGCAGGGGTCACCGGGGAGCTGTTTTTT. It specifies CATAGVTGELFF.

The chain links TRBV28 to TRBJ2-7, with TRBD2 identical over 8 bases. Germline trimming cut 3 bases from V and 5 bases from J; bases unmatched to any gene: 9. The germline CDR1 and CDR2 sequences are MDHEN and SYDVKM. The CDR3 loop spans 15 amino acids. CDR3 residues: CASSFLAGTRNEQYF. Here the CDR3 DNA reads TGTGCCAGCAGTTTTCTAGCGGGTACGAGGAACGAGCAGTACTTC.

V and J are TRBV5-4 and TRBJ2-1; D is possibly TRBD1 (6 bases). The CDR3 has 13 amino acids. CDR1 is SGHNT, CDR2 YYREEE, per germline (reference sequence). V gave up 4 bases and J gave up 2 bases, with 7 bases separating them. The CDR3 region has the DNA TGTGCCAGCAGCGGACAGACCTACAATGAGCAGTTCTTC. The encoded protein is CASSGQTYNEQFF.

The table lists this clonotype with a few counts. CDR3 sequence: CSVEVSNEQFF. In nucleotides, the CDR3 is TGCAGCGTTGAAGTAAGTAATGAGCAGTTCTTC. V gene TRBV29-1 combines with J gene TRBJ2-1; D not certain. Trimming stripped 1 base from V and 7 bases from J, with 5 bases between. CDR1 and CDR2 (germline): SQVTM, ANQGSEA. CDR3 size: 11 residues.

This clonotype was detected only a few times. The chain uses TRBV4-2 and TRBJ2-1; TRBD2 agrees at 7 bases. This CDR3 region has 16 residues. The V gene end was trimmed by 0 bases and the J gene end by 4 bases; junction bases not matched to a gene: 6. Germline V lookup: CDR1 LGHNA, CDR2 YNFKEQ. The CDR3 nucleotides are TGTGCCAGCAGCCAAGATTTGGTAGCGGGTTACAATGAGCAGTTCTTC. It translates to CASSQDLVAGYNEQFF.

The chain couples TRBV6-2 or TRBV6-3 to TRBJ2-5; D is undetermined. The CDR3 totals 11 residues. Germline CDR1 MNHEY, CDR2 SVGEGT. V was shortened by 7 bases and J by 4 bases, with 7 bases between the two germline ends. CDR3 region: CASTGRETQYF. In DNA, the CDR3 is TGTGCCAGCACCGGCCGAGAGACCCAGTACTTC.

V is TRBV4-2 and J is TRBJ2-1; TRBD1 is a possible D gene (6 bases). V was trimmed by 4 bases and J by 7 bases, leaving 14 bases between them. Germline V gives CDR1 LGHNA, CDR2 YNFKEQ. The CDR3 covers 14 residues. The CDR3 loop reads CASSRETGSNEQFF. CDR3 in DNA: TGTGCCAGCAGCCGAGAAACAGGGTCGAATGAGCAGTTCTTC.

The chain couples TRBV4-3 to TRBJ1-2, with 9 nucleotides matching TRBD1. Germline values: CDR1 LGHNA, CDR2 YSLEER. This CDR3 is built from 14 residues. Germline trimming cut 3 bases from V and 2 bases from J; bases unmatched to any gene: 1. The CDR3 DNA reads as TGCGCCAGCAGCCACGGGACAGGGAACTATGGCTACACCTTC. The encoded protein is CASSHGTGNYGYTF.

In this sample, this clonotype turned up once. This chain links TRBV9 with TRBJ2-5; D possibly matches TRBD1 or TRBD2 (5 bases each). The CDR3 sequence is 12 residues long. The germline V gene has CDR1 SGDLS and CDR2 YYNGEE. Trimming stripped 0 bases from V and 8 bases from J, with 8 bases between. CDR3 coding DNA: TGTGCCAGCAGCGTAGATGGGGGAACCCAGTACTTC. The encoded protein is CASSVDGGTQYF.

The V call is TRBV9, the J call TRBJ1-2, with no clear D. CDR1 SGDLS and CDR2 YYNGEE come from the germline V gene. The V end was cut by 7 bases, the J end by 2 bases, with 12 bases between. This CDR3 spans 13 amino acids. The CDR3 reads CASANSQNYGYTF. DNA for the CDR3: TGTGCCAGCGCCAACAGCCAAAACTATGGCTACACCTTC.

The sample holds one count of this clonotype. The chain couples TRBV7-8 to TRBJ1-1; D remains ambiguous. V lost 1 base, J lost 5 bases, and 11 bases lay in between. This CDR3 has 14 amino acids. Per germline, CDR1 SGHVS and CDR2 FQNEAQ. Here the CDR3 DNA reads TGTGCCAGCAGCTTAGAAAGGGTTATTACTGAAGCTTTCTTT. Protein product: CASSLERVITEAFF. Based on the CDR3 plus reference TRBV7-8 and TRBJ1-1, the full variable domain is GAGVSQSPRYKVAKRGQDVALRCDPISGHVSLFWYQQALGQGPEFLTYFQNEAQLDKSGLPSDRFFAERPEGSVSTLKIQRTQQEDSAVYLCASSLERVITEAFFGQGTRLTVV.

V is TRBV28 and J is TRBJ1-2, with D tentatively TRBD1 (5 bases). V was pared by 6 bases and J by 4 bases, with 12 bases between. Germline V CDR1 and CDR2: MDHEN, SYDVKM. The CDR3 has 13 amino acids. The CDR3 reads CASSVDKTYGYTF. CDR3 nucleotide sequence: TGTGCCAGCAGCGTGGACAAAACCTATGGCTACACCTTC.

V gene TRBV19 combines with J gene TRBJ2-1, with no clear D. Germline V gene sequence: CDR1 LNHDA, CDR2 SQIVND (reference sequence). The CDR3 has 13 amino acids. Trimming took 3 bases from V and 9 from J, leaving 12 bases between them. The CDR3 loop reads CASSIGVSSEQFF. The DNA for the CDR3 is TGTGCCAGTAGTATTGGGGTATCGAGTGAGCAGTTCTTC.

CDR3 sequence: CSARNYRTYTDTQYF. The CDR3 nucleotides are TGCAGTGCTAGAAACTACCGAACGTACACAGATACGCAGTATTTT. The rearrangement uses TRBV20-1 and TRBJ2-3, with D uncertain. The CDR3 loop spans 15 amino acids. Germline V gene lookup returns CDR1 DFQATT and CDR2 SNEGSKA (reference sequence). V shed 2 bases and J shed 2 bases, with 14 bases lying between them.

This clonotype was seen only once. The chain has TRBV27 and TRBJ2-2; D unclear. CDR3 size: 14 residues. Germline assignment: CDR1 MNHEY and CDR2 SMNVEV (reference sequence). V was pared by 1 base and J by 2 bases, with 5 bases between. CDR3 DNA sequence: TGTGCCAGCAGTTTATGGGCCAACACCGGGGAGCTGTTTTTT. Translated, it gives CASSLWANTGELFF.

Written as DNA, the CDR3 is TGTGCCAGCAGCGGTGGGGTTACCGGGGAGCTGTTTTTT. Residues: CASSGGVTGELFF. The gene calls are TRBV9 and TRBJ2-2, with no clear D. V lost 3 bases, J lost 5 bases, and 8 bases lay in between. The CDR3 sequence is 13 residues long. The germline CDR1 and CDR2 sequences are SGDLS and YYNGEE.

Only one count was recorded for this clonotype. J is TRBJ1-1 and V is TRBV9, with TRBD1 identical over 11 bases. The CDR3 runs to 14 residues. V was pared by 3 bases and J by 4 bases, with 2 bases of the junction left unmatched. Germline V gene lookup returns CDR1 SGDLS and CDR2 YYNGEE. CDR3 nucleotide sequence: TGTGCCAGCAGCGCTGGGACAGGGGGCACTGAAGCTTTCTTT. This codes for CASSAGTGGTEAFF.

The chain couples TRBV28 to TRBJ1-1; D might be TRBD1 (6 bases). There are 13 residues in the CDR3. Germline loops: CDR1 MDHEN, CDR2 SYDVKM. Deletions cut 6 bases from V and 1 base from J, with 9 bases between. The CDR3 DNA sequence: TGTGCCAGCAGCCAGGGGCGGAACACTGAAGCTTTCTTT. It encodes CASSQGRNTEAFF.

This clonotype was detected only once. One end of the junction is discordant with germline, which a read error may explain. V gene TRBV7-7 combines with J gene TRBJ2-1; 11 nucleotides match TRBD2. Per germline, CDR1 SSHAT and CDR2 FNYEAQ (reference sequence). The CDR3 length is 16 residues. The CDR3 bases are TGTGCTAGCAGCCTCGGGACTAGCGGCTCCTACAATGAGCAGTTCTTC. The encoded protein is CASSLGTSGSYNEQFF.

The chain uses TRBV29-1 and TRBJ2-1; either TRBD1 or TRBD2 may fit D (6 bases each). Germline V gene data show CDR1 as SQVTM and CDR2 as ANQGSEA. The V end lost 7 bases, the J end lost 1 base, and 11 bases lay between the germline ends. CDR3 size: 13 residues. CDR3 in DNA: TGCAGCGGCCTAGGGGGGTCCTACAATGAGCAGTTCTTC. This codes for CSGLGGSYNEQFF.

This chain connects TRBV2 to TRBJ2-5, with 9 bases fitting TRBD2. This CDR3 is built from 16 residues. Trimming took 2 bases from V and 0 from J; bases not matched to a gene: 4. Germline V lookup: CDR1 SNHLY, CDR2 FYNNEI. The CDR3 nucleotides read TGTGCCAGCAGTGAAATAGCGGGGGCCCACCAAGAGACCCAGTACTTC. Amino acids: CASSEIAGAHQETQYF.

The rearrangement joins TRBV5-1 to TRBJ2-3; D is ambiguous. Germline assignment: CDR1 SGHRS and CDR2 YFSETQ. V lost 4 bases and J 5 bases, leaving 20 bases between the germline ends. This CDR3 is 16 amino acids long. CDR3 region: CASSPPESPLGDTQYF. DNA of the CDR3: TGCGCCAGCAGCCCCCCTGAGAGCCCCCTTGGAGATACGCAGTATTTT.

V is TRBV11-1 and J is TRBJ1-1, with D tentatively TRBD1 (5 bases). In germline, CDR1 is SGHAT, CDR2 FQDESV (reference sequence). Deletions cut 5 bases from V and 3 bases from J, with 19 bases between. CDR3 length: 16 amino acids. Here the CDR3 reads CASSHRETARHTEAFF. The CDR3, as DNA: TGTGCCAGCAGCCATCGGGAGACAGCGAGACACACTGAAGCTTTCTTT.